A selection of T cell receptor beta chains follows, all from one sample in a study of blood T cell repertoires in COVID-19. Sequencing was performed with immunoSEQ multiplex PCR; in TCRdb, only in-frame clones are kept and a portion is missing. Of 250,000 or so clones listed, roughly 90% were seen once; the top ten hold roughly 2.5%. Material for sequencing was peripheral blood. The receptors originated from a woman aged 60-75 years with acute or convalescent COVID-19. Each CDR3 is given with its conserved first and last residue. The D gene is left open where the match is weak. The size of a clone is reported for some rows only, either as once, few or many, or as a class for expanded clones.

CDR3aa,CDR3nt,abundance,d_gene,j_gene,v_gene
CASSPPTRQGTSTDTQYF,TGTGCCAGCTCACCACCGACCCGACAGGGAACTAGCACAGATACGCAGTATTTT,-,TRBD1,TRBJ2-3,TRBV18
CASSPDRGYGYTF,TGTGCCAGCAGCCCGGACAGGGGATATGGCTACACCTTC,-,TRBD1,TRBJ1-2,TRBV7-9
CAWSVGGATGNTIYF,TGTGCCTGGAGTGTTGGAGGGGCCACAGGAAACACCATATATTTT,-,-,TRBJ1-3,TRBV30
CASSVGRNKGNRVKETQYF,TGTGCCAGCAGCGTAGGGCGGAATAAAGGAAATAGAGTAAAAGAGACCCAGTACTTC,-,-,TRBJ2-5,TRBV9
CASSLFGQGARDTQYF,TGTGCCAGCAGCTTATTTGGACAGGGGGCTCGGGATACGCAGTATTTT,-,TRBD1,TRBJ2-3,TRBV7-6
CASSHTAGTLSYEQYF,TGTGCCAGCAGCCATACGGCGGGTACCCTCTCCTACGAGCAGTACTTC,-,-,TRBJ2-7,TRBV7-2
CASSQDPRLAGPWDTGELFF,TGTGCCAGCAGCCAAGACCCCAGACTAGCGGGCCCCTGGGACACCGGGGAGCTGTTTTTT,-,TRBD2,TRBJ2-2,TRBV4-2
CSARGSGEQFF,TGCAGTGCTAGAGGGTCGGGTGAGCAGTTCTTC,-,-,TRBJ2-1,TRBV20-1
CASSSGDRGYEQYF,TGCGCCAGCAGCTCCGGGGACAGGGGCTACGAGCAGTACTTC,-,TRBD1,TRBJ2-7,TRBV5-1
CATSIRQNTEAFF,TGTGCCACCAGCATCCGACAGAACACTGAAGCTTTCTTT,few,-,TRBJ1-1,TRBV15
CATSFDRDYGYTF,TGTGCCACCAGCTTCGACAGGGACTATGGCTACACCTTC,-,TRBD1,TRBJ1-2,TRBV15
CATRVGLNTEAFF,TGCGCCACCCGTGTGGGCTTGAACACTGAAGCTTTCTTT,few,-,TRBJ1-1,TRBV5-1
CASSTSGGAGELFF,TGCGCCAGCAGTACTAGCGGGGGGGCCGGGGAGCTGTTTTTT,-,TRBD2,TRBJ2-2,TRBV5-1
CASSDQGDGYTF,TGTGCCAGCTCAGATCAGGGTGATGGCTACACCTTC,-,-,TRBJ1-2,TRBV18
CASSIYRDSNQPQHF,TGTGCCAGTAGTATTTACAGGGATAGCAATCAGCCCCAGCATTTT,-,-,TRBJ1-5,TRBV19
CASSQGQRSSYNSPLHF,TGCGCCAGCAGCCAAGGGCAGCGGAGCTCCTATAATTCACCCCTCCACTTT,-,-,TRBJ1-6,TRBV4-1
CAIRPRQGRVSGANVLTF,TGTGCCATCAGACCTCGACAGGGGAGAGTCTCTGGGGCCAACGTCCTGACTTTC,-,TRBD1,TRBJ2-6,TRBV10-3
CASSATGSGNTIYF,TGTGCCAGCTCAGCAACAGGGTCTGGAAACACCATATATTTT,-,-,TRBJ1-3,TRBV6-5
CASSIRGPAGNTIYF,TGTGCCAGTAGTATAAGGGGCCCGGCTGGAAACACCATATATTTT,-,-,TRBJ1-3,TRBV19
CASIPRGGINEKLFF,TGTGCCAGCATCCCCCGGGGGGGTATTAATGAAAAACTGTTTTTT,once,-,TRBJ1-4,TRBV6-5
CASSLRRAGGGNEQFF,TGTGCCAGCAGTTTGAGGAGGGCGGGAGGCGGCAATGAGCAGTTCTTC,-,TRBD2,TRBJ2-1,TRBV28
CAWSVGRKAGNTIYF,TGTGCCTGGAGTGTAGGCAGGAAAGCTGGAAACACCATATATTTT,-,-,TRBJ1-3,TRBV30
CASSHSDRGLYEQYF,TGTGCCAGCAGCCACTCGGACAGGGGGTTATACGAGCAGTACTTC,-,TRBD1,TRBJ2-7,TRBV3-1/TRBV3-2
CASSPRRTNYGYTF,TGTGCCAGTAGCCCTAGACGGACTAACTATGGCTACACCTTC,once,-,TRBJ1-2,TRBV19
CASRGQGASNSPLHF,TGTGCCAGCAGGGGACAGGGGGCTTCTAATTCACCCCTCCACTTT,once,TRBD1,TRBJ1-6,TRBV3-1/TRBV3-2
CSASRGEAFF,TGCAGTGCTAGCCGGGGGGAAGCTTTCTTT,-,-,TRBJ1-1,TRBV20-1
CSASPGQGEKLFF,TGCAGTGCTAGTCCGGGACAGGGGGAAAAACTGTTTTTT,-,TRBD1,TRBJ1-4,TRBV20-1